Each of the 25 T cell receptor beta chains below was sequenced from the same sample in a study of cytomegalovirus exposure and HLA in healthy donors. Use of 60 Vbeta and 13 Jbeta primers characterized the PCR. Clones were read by immunoSEQ multiplex PCR, and TCRdb kept only the in-frame ones, dropping some. The table has about 160,000 clones, roughly 84% seen once. The sample consisted of PBMCs. All receptors come from a man between 18 and 29 years old in good health and CMV-seropositive.

The chain joins TRBV29-1 to TRBJ2-3; 16 positions match TRBD2. V lost 6 bases and J lost 5; bases outside the gene matches: 2. The CDR3 extends over 14 amino acids. Germline lookup yields CDR1 SQVTM and CDR2 ANQGSEA. CDR3 DNA: TGCAGCGTGGGACTAGCGGGGGGGCAAGATACGCAGTATTTT. The encoded protein is CSVGLAGGQDTQYF.

This clone turned up a few times. This rearrangement joins TRBV7-2 to TRBJ2-1, with D tentatively TRBD2 (6 bases). This CDR3 is built from 15 residues. V lost 4 bases to trimming and J lost 0 bases, with 10 bases between them. Germline assignment: CDR1 SGHTA and CDR2 FQGNSA. The CDR3: CASSSGGRSYNEQFF. The CDR3 nucleotides are TGTGCCAGCAGCTCCGGGGGACGCTCCTACAATGAGCAGTTCTTC.

The rearrangement links TRBV29-1 to TRBJ1-1; D is perhaps TRBD1 (6 bases). The ends were cut back, 6 bases at V and 3 bases at J, with 14 bases in the middle. The CDR3 covers 13 residues. The V gene's germline CDR1 is SQVTM and CDR2 ANQGSEA. This CDR3 reads CSVEAGAHTEAFF. Written as DNA, the CDR3 is TGCAGCGTGGAGGCAGGGGCGCACACTGAAGCTTTCTTT.

This clone occurred a few times. The chain recombines TRBV29-1 with TRBJ2-7; a possible D gene is TRBD2 (6 bases). Trimming took off 4 bases at V and 6 bases at J, with 19 bases between the two ends. There are 14 residues in the CDR3. The germline V gene encodes CDR1 SQVTM and CDR2 ANQGSEA. Here the CDR3 reads CSVAAAGGVGEQYF. In DNA, the CDR3 is TGCAGCGTTGCCGCCGCGGGCGGGGTCGGCGAGCAGTACTTC.

The V call is TRBV5-1, the J call TRBJ2-5, with 7 bases lining up with TRBD1. V trimming: 3 bases; J trimming: 12 bases; junction bases outside the gene matches: 11. The CDR3 totals 13 residues. Germline-derived CDR1 and CDR2 are SGHRS and YFSETQ. The CDR3 spells CASSSGTGELEYF. The CDR3 DNA is TGCGCCAGCAGCTCGGGTACAGGGGAATTGGAGTACTTC.

The chain carries TRBV25-1 and TRBJ1-6, with no clear D. From germline, CDR1 is MGHDK and CDR2 SYGVNS. V gave up 1 base and J gave up 11 bases, with 9 bases separating them. CDR3 length: 13 residues. The CDR3 nucleotides are TGTGCCAGCAGTGAATCTTCCAACACACCCCTCCACTTT. This gives the protein CASSESSNTPLHF.

V and J are TRBV6-6 and TRBJ2-5, with 8 bases that match TRBD1. CDR1 MNHNY and CDR2 SVGAGI come from the germline V gene (reference sequence). Trimming took 5 bases from V and 6 from J; bases not matched to a gene: 8. The CDR3 sequence is 14 residues long. The chain's CDR3 is CASSTGQGSQTQYF. The CDR3 region has the DNA TGTGCCAGCAGTACAGGACAGGGATCGCAGACCCAGTACTTC.

The V and J genes are TRBV6-5 and TRBJ2-5; no firm D call. The CDR3 totals 15 residues. V lost 0 bases to trimming and J lost 3 bases, with 11 bases between them. CDR1 and CDR2 (germline): MNHEY, SVGAGI. CDR3 in amino acids: CASSYSPDAKETQYF. DNA of the CDR3: TGTGCCAGCAGTTACTCCCCAGATGCAAAAGAGACCCAGTACTTC.

This chain links TRBV13 with TRBJ2-5, with a possible D match to TRBD2 (6 bases). Germline assignment: CDR1 PRHDT and CDR2 FYEKMQ (reference sequence). This CDR3 contains 15 residues. Trimming left V 5 bases short and J 0 bases short, with 13 bases between. In nucleotides, the CDR3 is TGTGCCAGCAGCAGTAGCGGACGGTACCAAGAGACCCAGTACTTC. Translating gives CASSSSGRYQETQYF.

CDR3 protein: CASSQDTGPGNTIYF. In DNA, the CDR3 is TGCGCCAGCAGCCAGGACACAGGGCCTGGAAACACCATATATTTT. This chain joins TRBV4-3 and TRBJ1-3, with D possibly being TRBD1 (6 bases). The CDR3 is made up of 15 amino acids. From germline, CDR1 is LGHNA and CDR2 YSLEER. V lost 3 bases, J lost 2 bases, and 11 bases lay in between.

J is TRBJ1-3 and V is TRBV7-9; 9 nucleotides line up with TRBD1. CDR1 and CDR2 from the germline V gene are SEHNR and FQNEAQ (reference sequence). V dropped 5 bases and J dropped 0; count of bases not matched to a gene: 8. CDR3 length equals 17 residues. The CDR3 loop is CASSNRQGGFSGNTIYF. As DNA, the CDR3 is TGTGCCAGCAGCAACCGACAGGGGGGATTCTCTGGAAACACCATATATTTT.

The chain combines TRBV10-3 with TRBJ1-1; D is possibly TRBD1 (6 bases). Trimming took 5 bases from V and 3 from J, leaving 16 bases between them. CDR3 length equals 15 residues. CDR1 is ENHRY and CDR2 is SYGVKD in the germline V gene. The CDR3 protein is CAISRYEGEDTEAFF. DNA of the CDR3: TGTGCCATCAGTCGGTACGAGGGGGAAGACACTGAAGCTTTCTTT.

As DNA, the CDR3 is TGTGCCAGCAGCCGAGGACAGGGGGGAACCTACGAGCAGTACTTC. Residues: CASSRGQGGTYEQYF. The chain links TRBV7-9 to TRBJ2-7, with 10 bases lining up with TRBD1. Unmatched junction bases numbered 6, after V lost 5 bases and J lost 2 bases. Germline CDR1 is SEHNR and CDR2 is FQNEAQ (reference sequence). This CDR3 contains 15 residues.

The chain recombines TRBV7-3 with TRBJ1-3; D call uncertain. Germline CDR1 and CDR2: SGHTA and FQGTGA. The CDR3 consists of 14 residues. V lost 0 bases and J lost 2, with 5 bases in between. DNA for the CDR3: TGTGCCAGCAGCTTAACAGAGGCTGGAAACACCATATATTTT. Translation: CASSLTEAGNTIYF.

This chain joins TRBV19 and TRBJ1-1; tentatively, D is TRBD1 (6 bases). Germline assignment: CDR1 LNHDA and CDR2 SQIVND (reference sequence). Trimming took off 5 bases at V and 6 bases at J, with 19 bases between the two ends. CDR3 length: 15 residues. CDR3 region: CASSDQPPGHAEAFF. CDR3 DNA sequence: TGTGCCAGTAGTGATCAACCACCGGGACACGCTGAAGCTTTCTTT.

The chain carries TRBV6-6 and TRBJ2-5; 7 bases line up with TRBD1. CDR1 and CDR2 from the germline V gene are MNHNY and SVGAGI (reference sequence). The CDR3 sequence is 13 residues long. V lost 4 bases to trimming and J lost 6 bases; unmatched junction nucleotides: 5. CDR3 nucleotides: TGTGCCAGCAGTTCCCGGACAGGCAAGACCCAGTACTTC. It encodes CASSSRTGKTQYF.

This clone was recorded once. The CDR3 DNA reads TGCAGCGTTGGACAGCCACCGAACACTGAAGCTTTCTTT. Translation gives CSVGQPPNTEAFF. The chain couples TRBV29-1 to TRBJ1-1; perhaps TRBD1 as D (5 bases). The CDR3 runs to 13 residues. V lost 4 bases and J lost 1, with 10 bases in between. The germline gives CDR1 SQVTM, CDR2 ANQGSEA.

V and J are TRBV18 and TRBJ1-1; TRBD1 agrees at 8 bases. The germline gives CDR1 KGHSH, CDR2 LQKENI. The CDR3 runs to 15 residues. The V segment lost 6 bases and the J segment 1 base; nucleotides outside the gene matches: 7. CDR3 nucleotides: TGTGCCAGCTCTCTTCGGGGACAGGAGAACACTGAAGCTTTCTTT. It specifies CASSLRGQENTEAFF.

This chain links TRBV7-8 with TRBJ2-7; 7 nucleotides line up with TRBD2. Losses at the gene ends were 5 bases for V and 3 bases for J; bases not matched to a gene: 10. Per germline, CDR1 SGHVS and CDR2 FQNEAQ. The CDR3 covers 15 residues. This chain's CDR3 is CASSIRGGWDYEQYF. The CDR3 DNA sequence: TGTGCCAGCAGCATACGGGGAGGGTGGGACTACGAGCAGTACTTC. The full variable domain, in which reference TRBV7-8 and TRBJ2-7 provide the parts outside the CDR3, is GAGVSQSPRYKVAKRGQDVALRCDPISGHVSLFWYQQALGQGPEFLTYFQNEAQLDKSGLPSDRFFAERPEGSVSTLKIQRTQQEDSAVYLCASSIRGGWDYEQYFGPGTRLTVT.

On this clone itself: The junction departs from germline at one end; a sequencing error may be responsible. V usage is TRBV6-1 and J usage is TRBJ2-4, with 9 bases that match TRBD1. This CDR3 has 14 amino acids. CDR1 is MNHNS, CDR2 SASEGT, per germline. This CDR3 reads CASRRGQGKNSQYF. CDR3 nucleotide sequence: TGTGCCAGCAGGCGGGGACAGGGAAAAAACAGTCAGTACTTC.

The rearrangement uses TRBV7-8 and TRBJ1-4, with D uncertain. The CDR3 is made up of 15 amino acids. CDR1 is SGHVS, CDR2 FQNEAQ, per germline. Trimming took off 5 bases at V and 0 bases at J, with 10 bases between the two ends. CDR3 coding DNA: TGTGCCAGCAGCCCAAGGACTTCAACTAATGAAAAACTGTTTTTT. Amino acids: CASSPRTSTNEKLFF. Complete variable domain (other parts from reference TRBV7-8 and TRBJ1-4): GAGVSQSPRYKVAKRGQDVALRCDPISGHVSLFWYQQALGQGPEFLTYFQNEAQLDKSGLPSDRFFAERPEGSVSTLKIQRTQQEDSAVYLCASSPRTSTNEKLFFGSGTQLSVL.

The chain combines TRBV4-2 with TRBJ2-5; possible D gene TRBD2, 6 bases. Germline V gives CDR1 LGHNA, CDR2 YNFKEQ. Trimming cost V 4 bases and J 2 bases, with 14 bases left between them. This CDR3 spans 15 amino acids. This CDR3 is CASSRSPGLQETQYF. For the CDR3, the DNA is TGTGCCAGCAGCCGGTCGCCGGGACTTCAAGAGACCCAGTACTTC.

The gene calls are TRBV2 and TRBJ2-2; tentative D call: TRBD1 (5 bases). The germline CDR1 and CDR2 sequences are SNHLY and FYNNEI. The CDR3 loop spans 14 amino acids. V was trimmed by 10 bases and J by 1 base, leaving 13 bases between them. Here the CDR3 reads CATSDQGNTGELFF. The CDR3 nucleotides read TGTGCCACCTCGGATCAGGGGAACACCGGGGAGCTGTTTTTT.

The V and J genes are TRBV18 and TRBJ2-3, with 10 bases that match TRBD2. CDR1 and CDR2 (germline): KGHSH, LQKENI. The CDR3 extends over 15 amino acids. After removal of 3 bases from V and 4 bases from J, the junction contained 4 bases not matched to a gene. CDR3 region: CASSPRTSGADTQYF. CDR3 in DNA: TGTGCCAGCTCACCCCGGACTAGCGGAGCAGATACGCAGTATTTT. The full variable domain, its missing parts supplied by reference TRBV18 and TRBJ2-3, is NAGVMQNPRHLVRRRGQEARLRCSPMKGHSHVYWYRQLPEEGLKFMVYLQKENIIDESGMPKERFSAEFPKEGPSILRIQQVVRGDSAAYFCASSPRTSGADTQYFGPGTRLTVL.

This chain uses TRBV23-1 with TRBJ1-3; no firm D call. TRBV23-1 is an ORF; its function is uncertain. Deletions cut 9 bases from V and 0 bases from J, with 15 bases between. The CDR3 consists of 15 residues. The CDR3 DNA reads TGCGCCAGACAGTCAGAGATTCCCTCTGGAAACACCATATATTTT. This translates into CARQSEIPSGNTIYF.